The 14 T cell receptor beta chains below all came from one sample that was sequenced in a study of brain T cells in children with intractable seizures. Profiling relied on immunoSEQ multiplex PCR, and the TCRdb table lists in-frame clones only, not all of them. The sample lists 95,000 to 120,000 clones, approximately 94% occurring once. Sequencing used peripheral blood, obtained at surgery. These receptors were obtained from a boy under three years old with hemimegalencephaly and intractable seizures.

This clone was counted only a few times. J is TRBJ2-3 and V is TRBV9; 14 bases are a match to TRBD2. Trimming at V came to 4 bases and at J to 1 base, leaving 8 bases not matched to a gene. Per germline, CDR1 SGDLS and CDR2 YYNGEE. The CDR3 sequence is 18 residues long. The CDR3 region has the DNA TGTGCCAGCAGCCCCGGGACTAGCGGGAGTCTCGGCACAGATACGCAGTATTTT. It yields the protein CASSPGTSGSLGTDTQYF.

The CDR3 loop reads CASSYSRLYNEQFF. The CDR3 coding sequence is TGTGCCAGCAGTTACTCGAGACTGTACAATGAGCAGTTCTTC. V is TRBV6-5 and J is TRBJ2-1; D gene ambiguous. The CDR3 sequence is 14 residues long. The V end was cut by 0 bases, the J end by 4 bases, with 7 bases between. Germline-derived CDR1 and CDR2 are MNHEY and SVGAGI.

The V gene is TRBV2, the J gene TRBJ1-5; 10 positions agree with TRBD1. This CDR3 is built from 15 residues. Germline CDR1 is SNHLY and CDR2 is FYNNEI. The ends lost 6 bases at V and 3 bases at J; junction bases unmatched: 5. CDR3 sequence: CASRRGQGDNQPQHF. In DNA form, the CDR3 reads TGTGCCAGCAGACGCGGACAGGGGGACAATCAGCCCCAGCATTTT.

CDR3 sequence reads: CASSPWEGLYEQYF. The CDR3 region has the DNA TGTGCCAGCTCACCATGGGAGGGCCTGTACGAGCAGTACTTC. The chain recombines TRBV18 with TRBJ2-7; TRBD2 matches 7 bases. The V gene's germline CDR1 is KGHSH and CDR2 LQKENI. J gave up 4 bases and V 2 bases, and 5 bases lay outside the gene matches. The CDR3 spans 14 residues.

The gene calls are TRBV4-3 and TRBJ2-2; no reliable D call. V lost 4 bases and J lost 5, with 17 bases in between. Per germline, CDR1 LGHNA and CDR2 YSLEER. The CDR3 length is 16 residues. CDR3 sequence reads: CASSPTLLLGTGELFF. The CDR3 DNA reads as TGCGCCAGCAGCCCCACGTTGTTGTTGGGAACCGGGGAGCTGTTTTTT.

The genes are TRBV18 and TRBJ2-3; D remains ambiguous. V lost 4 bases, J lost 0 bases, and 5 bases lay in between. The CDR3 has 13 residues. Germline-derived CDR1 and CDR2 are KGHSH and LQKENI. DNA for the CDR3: TGTGCCAGCTCACTCACCAGCACAGATACGCAGTATTTT. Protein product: CASSLTSTDTQYF.

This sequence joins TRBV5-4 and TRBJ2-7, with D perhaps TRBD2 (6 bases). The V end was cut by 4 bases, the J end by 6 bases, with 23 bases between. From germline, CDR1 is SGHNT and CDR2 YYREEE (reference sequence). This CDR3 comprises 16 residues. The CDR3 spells CASSPTAGPHGGEQYF. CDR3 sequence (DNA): TGTGCCAGCAGCCCTACGGCGGGGCCCCACGGGGGCGAGCAGTACTTC.

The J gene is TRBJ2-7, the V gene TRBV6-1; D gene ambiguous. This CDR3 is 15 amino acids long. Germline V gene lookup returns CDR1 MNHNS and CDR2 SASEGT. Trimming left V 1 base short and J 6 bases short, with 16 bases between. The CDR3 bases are TGTGCCAGCAGTGAAGTGGTCTACCGCGGACCCGAGCAGTACTTC. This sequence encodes CASSEVVYRGPEQYF.

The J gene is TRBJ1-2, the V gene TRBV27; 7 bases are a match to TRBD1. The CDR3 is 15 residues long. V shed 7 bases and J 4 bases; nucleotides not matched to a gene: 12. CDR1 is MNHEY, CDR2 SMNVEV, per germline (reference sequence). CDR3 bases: TGTGCCAGCAACCCTTACCCCGGGACAGCCTATGGCTACACCTTC. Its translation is CASNPYPGTAYGYTF.

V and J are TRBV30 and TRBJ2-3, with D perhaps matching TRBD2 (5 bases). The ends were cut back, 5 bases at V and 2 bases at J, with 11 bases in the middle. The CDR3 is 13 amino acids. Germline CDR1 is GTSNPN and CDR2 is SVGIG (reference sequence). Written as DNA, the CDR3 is TGTGCCTGGGGGCGGGCTATCACAGATACGCAGTATTTT. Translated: CAWGRAITDTQYF.

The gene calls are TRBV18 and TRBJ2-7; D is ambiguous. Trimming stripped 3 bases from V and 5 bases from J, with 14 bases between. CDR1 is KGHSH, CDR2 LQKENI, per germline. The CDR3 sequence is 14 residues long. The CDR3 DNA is TGTGCCAGCTCACCGCCCGCCCTTGGGCACGAGCAGTACTTC. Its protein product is CASSPPALGHEQYF.

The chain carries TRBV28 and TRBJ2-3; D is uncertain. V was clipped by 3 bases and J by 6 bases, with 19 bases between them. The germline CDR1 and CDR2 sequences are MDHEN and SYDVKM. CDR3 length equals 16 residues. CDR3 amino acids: CASSFLIDKLPDTQYF. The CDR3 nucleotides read TGTGCCAGCAGTTTCCTTATAGATAAATTGCCGGATACGCAGTATTTT.

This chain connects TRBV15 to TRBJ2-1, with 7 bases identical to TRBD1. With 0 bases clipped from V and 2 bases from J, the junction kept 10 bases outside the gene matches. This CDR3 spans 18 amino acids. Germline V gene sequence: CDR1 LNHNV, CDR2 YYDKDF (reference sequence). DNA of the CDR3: TGTGCCACCAGCAGAGATCCCCGCCGACAGGGCCCCTACAATGAGCAGTTCTTC. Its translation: CATSRDPRRQGPYNEQFF.

The CDR3: CASSYSRPYEQYF. As DNA, the CDR3 is TGTGCCAGCAGTTACTCGAGGCCCTACGAGCAGTACTTC. The V gene is TRBV6-2 or TRBV6-3, the J gene TRBJ2-7; no clear D gene. This CDR3 has 13 residues. CDR1 is MNHEY, CDR2 SVGEGT, per germline. The V end was cut by 0 bases, the J end by 2 bases, with 5 bases between.